The entry below gives a single T cell receptor (beta chain) sequence along with its context. V shed 5 bases, J shed 0 bases, and the junction held 6 bases outside the gene matches. There are 17 residues in the CDR3. Germline CDR1 SEHNR, CDR2 FQNEAQ (reference sequence). The source of the sample is a study of blood T cell repertoires in COVID-19. Authors' analysis steps: Using reference gene primer amplification, nucleated cell counts were estimated. Produced via immunoSEQ multiplex PCR; TCRdb's table is partial and in-frame only. That table gives V, J and clone size, and the DNA gave D and trimming. The table shows approximately 220,000 clones, with 75% to 90% occurring only once. Those enrolled, adults aged roughly 18 to 100 years, came from under 25 US areas. Two negative PCRs, clearance, or symptom resolution were required of recovered Cohort 3 donors.

The sequencing sample was made of PBMCs or T cells enriched from blood (not recorded which). This receptor was identified in a man aged 30 to 39 who had recovered from COVID-19. This chain uses TRBV7-9 with TRBJ2-7; 14 bases fit TRBD2. The CDR3 sequence: CASSPIGLAGGSYEQYF. The CDR3 nucleotides read TGTGCCAGCAGCCCGATAGGACTAGCGGGAGGCTCCTACGAGCAGTACTTC. Using reference TRBV7-9 and TRBJ2-7 for the parts outside the CDR3, the full variable domain is DTGVSQNPRHKITKRGQNVTFRCDPISEHNRLYWYRQTLGQGPEFLTYFQNEAQLEKSRLLSDRFSAERPKGSFSTLEIQRTEQGDSAMYLCASSPIGLAGGSYEQYFGPGTRLTVT.